This T cell receptor beta chain originates from a study of control samples from healthy donors and cancer patients. In germline, CDR1 is SGDLS, CDR2 YYNGEE. The trim removed 2 bases at V and 5 bases at J, leaving 2 bases unmatched. CDR3 length equals 14 residues. Repertoires were generated with immunoSEQ multiplex PCR, while TCRdb's copy carries only in-frame clones and drops some. The repertoire holds about 150,000 clones, with about 94% as singletons. The V gene is TRBV9, the J gene TRBJ2-5, with 11 nucleotides matching TRBD2. The sequenced sample consisted of blood. The receptor comes from a man aged 50 to 60 in good health. The CDR3 DNA is TGTGCCAGCAGCGTCATAGCGGGAGGGGAGACCCAGTACTTC. Residues: CASSVIAGGETQYF.